These T cell receptor beta chains were read from a single sample in a study of CD8+ T cells in alopecia areata. Data came from immunoSEQ multiplex PCR; TCRdb stores just in-frame clones and leaves some out. The repertoire holds 10,000 to 15,000 clones, with 57% as singletons. The specimen was skin. The receptors come from a human donor with alopecia areata. CDR3s include the opening cysteine and the closing phenylalanine or tryptophan. The order of the fields is clone size, V gene, J gene, D gene, CDR3 DNA, CDR3 protein. A D gene is named only where the DNA matches it firmly. Where a row states a size, it is once, few, many or the class of an expanded clone; other rows omit it.

clone size: .
V gene: TRBV2
J gene: TRBJ2-7
D gene: .
CDR3 DNA: TGTGCCAGCTCCATGACGGCCTACGAGCAGTACTTC
CDR3 protein: CASSMTAYEQYF

clone size: once
V gene: TRBV29-1
J gene: TRBJ2-3
D gene: TRBD2
CDR3 DNA: TGCAGCGTTCGACTAGCGGCCACAGATACGCAGTATTTT
CDR3 protein: CSVRLAATDTQYF

clone size: few
V gene: TRBV4-2
J gene: TRBJ2-4
D gene: TRBD2
CDR3 DNA: TGTGCCAGCAGCCCACTAGCGGGAGGCGCCAAAAACATTCAGTACTTC
CDR3 protein: CASSPLAGGAKNIQYF

clone size: few
V gene: TRBV7-9
J gene: TRBJ2-5
D gene: TRBD1
CDR3 DNA: TGTGCCAGCAGCCCGTGGACAGGGGAGGAGACCCAGTACTTC
CDR3 protein: CASSPWTGEETQYF

clone size: few
V gene: TRBV7-2
J gene: TRBJ2-3
D gene: .
CDR3 DNA: TGTGCCAGCAGCAACCGGGGTACAGATACGCAGTATTTT
CDR3 protein: CASSNRGTDTQYF

clone size: .
V gene: TRBV19
J gene: TRBJ2-3
D gene: .
CDR3 DNA: TGTGCCAGTCGTCTTTCGTGGGTCACAGATACGCAGTATTTT
CDR3 protein: CASRLSWVTDTQYF

clone size: few
V gene: TRBV29-1
J gene: TRBJ2-7
D gene: .
CDR3 DNA: TGCAGCGTTGTAGACAGCTCCTACGAGCAGTACTTC
CDR3 protein: CSVVDSSYEQYF

clone size: .
V gene: TRBV28
J gene: TRBJ2-3
D gene: .
CDR3 DNA: TGTGCCAGCAGTTCAGTGGGGGCCCCGGGAGATACGCAGTATTTT
CDR3 protein: CASSSVGAPGDTQYF

clone size: .
V gene: TRBV18
J gene: TRBJ2-7
D gene: .
CDR3 DNA: TGTGCCAGCTCACCGGACGGCGGCTCGTGGCAGTACTTC
CDR3 protein: CASSPDGGSWQYF

clone size: .
V gene: TRBV6-5
J gene: TRBJ2-3
D gene: TRBD2
CDR3 DNA: TGTGCCAGCAGAAAGGAAGCGGGAGGGCCGCGTACGCAGTATTTT
CDR3 protein: CASRKEAGGPRTQYF

clone size: .
V gene: TRBV5-4
J gene: TRBJ2-3
D gene: .
CDR3 DNA: TGTGCCAGCAGCGTAGGGGCGACAGATACGCAGTATTTT
CDR3 protein: CASSVGATDTQYF

clone size: few
V gene: TRBV28
J gene: TRBJ2-2
D gene: TRBD1
CDR3 DNA: TGTGCCAGCAGCTTATTTCGGACAGGGGTCTCCGGGGAGCTGTTTTTT
CDR3 protein: CASSLFRTGVSGELFF

clone size: .
V gene: TRBV7-2
J gene: TRBJ2-2
D gene: .
CDR3 DNA: TGTGCCAGCAGCTTCTTCGGGGAGCTGTTTTTT
CDR3 protein: CASSFFGELFF

clone size: few
V gene: TRBV6-4
J gene: TRBJ2-1
D gene: TRBD2
CDR3 DNA: TGTGCCAGCAGTGATATACTAGCGGGCCACAATGAGCAGTTCTTC
CDR3 protein: CASSDILAGHNEQFF

clone size: once
V gene: TRBV2
J gene: TRBJ2-2
D gene: TRBD2
CDR3 DNA: TGTGCCAGCAGTGAACCGGGGGGACTAGCGGGAGGAAGGACCGGGGAGCTGTTTTTT
CDR3 protein: CASSEPGGLAGGRTGELFF

clone size: once
V gene: TRBV5-1
J gene: TRBJ2-1
D gene: .
CDR3 DNA: TGCGCCAGCAGCAATACCCTTGAGCAGTTCTTC
CDR3 protein: CASSNTLEQFF

clone size: .
V gene: TRBV18
J gene: TRBJ2-3
D gene: TRBD2
CDR3 DNA: TGTGCCAGCTCACCAACCCCTCCTTTAGCGGGAGGGAGAAGGAATACGCAGTATTTT
CDR3 protein: CASSPTPPLAGGRRNTQYF

clone size: few
V gene: TRBV6-6
J gene: TRBJ2-6
D gene: .
CDR3 DNA: TGTGCCAGCGTGGCAGGGCCGTCTGGGGCCAACGTCCTGACTTTC
CDR3 protein: CASVAGPSGANVLTF

clone size: .
V gene: TRBV7-7
J gene: TRBJ2-2
D gene: TRBD2
CDR3 DNA: TGTGCTAGCAGCTTAGCGGGTGGGTCAGGGCCTGCCACCGGGGAGCTGTTTTTT
CDR3 protein: CASSLAGGSGPATGELFF

clone size: .
V gene: TRBV6-5
J gene: TRBJ2-7
D gene: .
CDR3 DNA: TGTGCCAGCAGCTACTCGGGAGGGGGCTTCAGCGAGCAGTACTTC
CDR3 protein: CASSYSGGGFSEQYF

clone size: .
V gene: TRBV6-5
J gene: TRBJ1-2
D gene: .
CDR3 DNA: TGTGCCAGCATTGGAGGGTTTGATGGCTACACCTTC
CDR3 protein: CASIGGFDGYTF

clone size: .
V gene: TRBV30
J gene: TRBJ2-5
D gene: .
CDR3 DNA: TGTGCCTGGAGTGTTGTCAACCAAGAGACCCAGTACTTC
CDR3 protein: CAWSVVNQETQYF